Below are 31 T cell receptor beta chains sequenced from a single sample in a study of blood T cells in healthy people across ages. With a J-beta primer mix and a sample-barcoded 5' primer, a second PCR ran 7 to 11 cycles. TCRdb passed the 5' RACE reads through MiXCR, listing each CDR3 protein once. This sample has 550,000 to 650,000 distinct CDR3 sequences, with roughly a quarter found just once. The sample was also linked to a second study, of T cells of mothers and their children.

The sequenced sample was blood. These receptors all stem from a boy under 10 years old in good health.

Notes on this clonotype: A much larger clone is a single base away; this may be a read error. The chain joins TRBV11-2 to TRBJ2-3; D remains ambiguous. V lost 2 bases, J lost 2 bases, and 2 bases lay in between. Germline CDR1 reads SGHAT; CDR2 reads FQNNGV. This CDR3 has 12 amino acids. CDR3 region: CASSLITDTQYF. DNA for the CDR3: TGTGCCAGCAGCTTAATCACAGATACGCAGTATTTT.

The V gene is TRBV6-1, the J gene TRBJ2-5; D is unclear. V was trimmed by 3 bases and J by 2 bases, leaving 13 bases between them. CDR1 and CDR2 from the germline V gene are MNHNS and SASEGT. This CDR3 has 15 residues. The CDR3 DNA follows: TGTGCCAGCAGTGACGAGGTAGCCGCACAAGAGACCCAGTACTTC. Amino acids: CASSDEVAAQETQYF.

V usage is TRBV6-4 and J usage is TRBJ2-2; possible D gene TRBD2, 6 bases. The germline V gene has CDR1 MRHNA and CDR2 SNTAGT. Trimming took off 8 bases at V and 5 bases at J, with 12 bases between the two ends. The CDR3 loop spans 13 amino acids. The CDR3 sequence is CASRGDETGELFF. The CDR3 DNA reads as TGTGCCAGCCGCGGGGATGAAACCGGGGAGCTGTTTTTT.

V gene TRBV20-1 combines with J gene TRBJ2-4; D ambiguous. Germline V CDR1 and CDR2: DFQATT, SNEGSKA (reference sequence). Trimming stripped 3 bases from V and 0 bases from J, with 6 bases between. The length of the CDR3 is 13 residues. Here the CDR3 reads CSASSLAKNIQYF. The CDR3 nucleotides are TGCAGTGCTAGTTCATTAGCCAAAAACATTCAGTACTTC.

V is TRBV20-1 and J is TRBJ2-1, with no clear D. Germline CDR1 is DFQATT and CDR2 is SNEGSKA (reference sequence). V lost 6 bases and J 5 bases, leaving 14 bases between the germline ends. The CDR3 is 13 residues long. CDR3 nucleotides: TGCAGTGCCCCAGATAGAGAGAACAATGAGCAGTTCTTC. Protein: CSAPDRENNEQFF.

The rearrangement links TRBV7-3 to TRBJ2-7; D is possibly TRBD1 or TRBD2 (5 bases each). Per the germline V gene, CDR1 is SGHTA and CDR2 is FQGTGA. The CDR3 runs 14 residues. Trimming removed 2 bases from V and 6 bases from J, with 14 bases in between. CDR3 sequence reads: CASSLGSKGTEQYF. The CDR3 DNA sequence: TGTGCCAGCAGCTTAGGGTCGAAGGGGACCGAGCAGTACTTC.

The CDR3 DNA reads as TGCGCCAGCAGCCAAGATTGGGTCACCGGGGAGCTGTTTTTT. Translating gives CASSQDWVTGELFF. The V and J genes are TRBV4-1 and TRBJ2-2; the D is unclear. Germline V gene sequence: CDR1 MGHRA, CDR2 YSYEKL. V lost 0 bases and J lost 4, with 6 bases in between. The CDR3 sequence is 14 residues long.

CDR3 sequence (DNA): TGCAGTGCATATGGGACAGGGGGACAAGAGACCCAGTACTTC. This gives the protein CSAYGTGGQETQYF. The V and J genes are TRBV20-1 and TRBJ2-5; 11 nucleotides agree with TRBD1. This CDR3 has 14 residues. The ends lost 6 bases at V and 2 bases at J; junction bases unmatched: 5. Germline values: CDR1 DFQATT, CDR2 SNEGSKA (reference sequence).

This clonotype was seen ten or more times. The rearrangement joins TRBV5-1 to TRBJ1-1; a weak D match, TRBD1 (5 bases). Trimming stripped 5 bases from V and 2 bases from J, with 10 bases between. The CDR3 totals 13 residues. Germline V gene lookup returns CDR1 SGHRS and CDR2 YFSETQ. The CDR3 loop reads CASSTGLNTEAFF. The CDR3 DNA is TGCGCCAGCAGTACAGGACTCAACACTGAAGCTTTCTTT.

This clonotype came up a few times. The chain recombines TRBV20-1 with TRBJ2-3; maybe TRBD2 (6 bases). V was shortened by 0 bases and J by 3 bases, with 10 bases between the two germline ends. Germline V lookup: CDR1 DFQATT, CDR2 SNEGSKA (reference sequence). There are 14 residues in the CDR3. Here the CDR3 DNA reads TGCAGTGCTAGAGATGGCAGCGGGACAGATACGCAGTATTTT. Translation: CSARDGSGTDTQYF.

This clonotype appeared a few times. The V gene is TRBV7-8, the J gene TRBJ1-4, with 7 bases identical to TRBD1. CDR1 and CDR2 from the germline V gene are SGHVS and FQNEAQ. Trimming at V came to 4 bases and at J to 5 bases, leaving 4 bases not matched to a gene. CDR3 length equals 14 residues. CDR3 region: CASSYGTVNEKLFF. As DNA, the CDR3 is TGTGCCAGCAGCTATGGGACAGTGAATGAAAAACTGTTTTTT.

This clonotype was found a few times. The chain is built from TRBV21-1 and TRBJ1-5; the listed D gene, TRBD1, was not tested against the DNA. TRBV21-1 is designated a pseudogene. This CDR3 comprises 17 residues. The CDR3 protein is CASSKACGYRRNQPQHF. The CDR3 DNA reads TGTGCCAGCAGCAAAGCTTGCGGTTACAGGCGCAATCAGCCCCAGCATTTT.

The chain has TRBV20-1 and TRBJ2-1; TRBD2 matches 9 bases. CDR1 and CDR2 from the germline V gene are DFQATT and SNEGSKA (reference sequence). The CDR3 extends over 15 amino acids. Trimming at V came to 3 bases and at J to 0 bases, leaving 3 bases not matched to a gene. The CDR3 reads CSARTSGSSYNEQFF. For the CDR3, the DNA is TGCAGTGCTAGGACTAGCGGAAGCTCCTACAATGAGCAGTTCTTC.

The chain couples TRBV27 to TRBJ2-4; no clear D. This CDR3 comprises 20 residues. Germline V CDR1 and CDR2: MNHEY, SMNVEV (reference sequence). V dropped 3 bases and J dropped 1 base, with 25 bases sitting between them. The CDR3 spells CASSLAAPINVGRAKNIQYF. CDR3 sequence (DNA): TGTGCCAGCAGTTTGGCCGCTCCTATTAACGTAGGGCGGGCCAAAAACATTCAGTACTTC.

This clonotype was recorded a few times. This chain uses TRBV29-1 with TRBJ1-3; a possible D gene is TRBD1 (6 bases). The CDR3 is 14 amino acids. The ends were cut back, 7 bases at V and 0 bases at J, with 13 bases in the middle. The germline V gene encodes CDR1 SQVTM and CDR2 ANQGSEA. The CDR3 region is CSAYRVNSGNTIYF. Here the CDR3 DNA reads TGCAGCGCCTACAGGGTTAACTCTGGAAACACCATATATTTT.

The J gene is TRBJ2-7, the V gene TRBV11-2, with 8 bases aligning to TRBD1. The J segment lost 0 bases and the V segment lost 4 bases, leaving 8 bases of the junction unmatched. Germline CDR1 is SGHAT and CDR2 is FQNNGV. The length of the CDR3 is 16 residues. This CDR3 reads CASSSAGTGLSYEQYF. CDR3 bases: TGTGCCAGCAGCTCCGCCGGGACAGGTCTCTCCTACGAGCAGTACTTC.

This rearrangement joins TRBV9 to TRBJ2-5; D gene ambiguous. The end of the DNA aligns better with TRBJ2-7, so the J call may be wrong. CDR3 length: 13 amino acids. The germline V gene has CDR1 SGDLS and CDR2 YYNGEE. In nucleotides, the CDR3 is TGTGCCAGCAGCGTAGATCCGGTCAACGAGCAGTACTTC. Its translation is CASSVDPVNEQYF.

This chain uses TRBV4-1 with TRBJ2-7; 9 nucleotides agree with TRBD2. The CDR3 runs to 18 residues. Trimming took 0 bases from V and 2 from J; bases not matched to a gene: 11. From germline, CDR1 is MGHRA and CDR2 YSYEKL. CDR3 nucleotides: TGCGCCAGCAGCCAAGACTTTAGCGGGAGTTCTATCACCTACGAGCAGTACTTC. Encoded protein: CASSQDFSGSSITYEQYF.

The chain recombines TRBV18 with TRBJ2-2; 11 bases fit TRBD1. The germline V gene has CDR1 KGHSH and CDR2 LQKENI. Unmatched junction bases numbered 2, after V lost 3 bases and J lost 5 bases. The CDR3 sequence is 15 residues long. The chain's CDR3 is CASSPDRGQTGELFF. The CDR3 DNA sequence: TGTGCCAGCTCACCGGACAGGGGGCAAACCGGGGAGCTGTTTTTT.

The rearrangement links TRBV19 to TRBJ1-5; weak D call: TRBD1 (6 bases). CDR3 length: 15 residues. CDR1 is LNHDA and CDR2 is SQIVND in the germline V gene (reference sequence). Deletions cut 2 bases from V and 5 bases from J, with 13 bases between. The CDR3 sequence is CASSIQGTFDQPQHF. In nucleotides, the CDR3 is TGTGCCAGTAGTATACAGGGGACCTTTGATCAGCCCCAGCATTTT.

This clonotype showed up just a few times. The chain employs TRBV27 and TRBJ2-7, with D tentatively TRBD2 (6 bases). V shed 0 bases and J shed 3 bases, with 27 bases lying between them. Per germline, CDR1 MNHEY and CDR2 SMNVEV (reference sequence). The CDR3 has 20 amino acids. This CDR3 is CASSLSGCLFLAAQHYEQYF. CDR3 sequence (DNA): TGTGCCAGCAGTTTATCCGGATGCCTCTTCTTAGCGGCGCAACACTACGAGCAGTACTTC.

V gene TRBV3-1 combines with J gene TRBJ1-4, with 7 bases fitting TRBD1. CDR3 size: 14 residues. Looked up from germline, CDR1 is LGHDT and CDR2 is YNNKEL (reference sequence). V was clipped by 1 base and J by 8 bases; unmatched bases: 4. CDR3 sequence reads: CASSQVQGQEKLFF. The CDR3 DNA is TGTGCCAGCAGCCAAGTACAGGGGCAAGAAAAACTGTTTTTT.

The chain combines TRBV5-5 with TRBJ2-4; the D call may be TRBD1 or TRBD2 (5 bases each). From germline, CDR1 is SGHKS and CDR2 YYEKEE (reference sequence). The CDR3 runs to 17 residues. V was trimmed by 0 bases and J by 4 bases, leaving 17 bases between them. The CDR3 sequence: CASSLALRGLGKNIQYF. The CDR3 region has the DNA TGTGCCAGCAGCTTGGCCCTGAGGGGTCTGGGGAAAAACATTCAGTACTTC.

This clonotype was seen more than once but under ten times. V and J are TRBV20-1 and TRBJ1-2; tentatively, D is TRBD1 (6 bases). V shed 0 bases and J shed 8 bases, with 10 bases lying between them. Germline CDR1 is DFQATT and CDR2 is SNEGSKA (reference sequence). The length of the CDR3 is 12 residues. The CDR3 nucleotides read TGCAGTGCTAGAGATCAGGGGAGCGGCTACACCTTC. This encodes CSARDQGSGYTF.

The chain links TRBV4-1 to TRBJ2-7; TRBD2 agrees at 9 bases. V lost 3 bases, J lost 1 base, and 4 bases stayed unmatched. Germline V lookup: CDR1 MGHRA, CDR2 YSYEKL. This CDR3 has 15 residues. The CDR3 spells CASSQNSGGSYEQYF. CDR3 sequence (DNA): TGCGCCAGCAGCCAGAATAGCGGGGGATCCTACGAGCAGTACTTC.

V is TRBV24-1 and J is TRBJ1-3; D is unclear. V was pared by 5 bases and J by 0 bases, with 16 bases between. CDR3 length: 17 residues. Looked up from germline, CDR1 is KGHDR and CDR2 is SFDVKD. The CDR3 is CATSASPTATSGNTIYF. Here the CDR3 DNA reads TGTGCCACCAGTGCCTCTCCTACAGCAACCTCTGGAAACACCATATATTTT.

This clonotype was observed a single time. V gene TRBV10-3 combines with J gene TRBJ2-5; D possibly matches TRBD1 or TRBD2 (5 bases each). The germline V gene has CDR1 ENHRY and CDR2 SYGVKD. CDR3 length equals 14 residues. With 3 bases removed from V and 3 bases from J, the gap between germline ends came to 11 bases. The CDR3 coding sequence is TGTGCCATCAGTGAATGGCAGGGAGAAGAGACCCAGTACTTC. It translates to CAISEWQGEETQYF.

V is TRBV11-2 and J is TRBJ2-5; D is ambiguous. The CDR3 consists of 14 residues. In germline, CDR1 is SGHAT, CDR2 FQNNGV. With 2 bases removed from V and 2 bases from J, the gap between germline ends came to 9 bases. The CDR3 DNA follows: TGTGCCAGCAGCTTATCCCAGCTTCAAGAGACCCAGTACTTC. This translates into CASSLSQLQETQYF.

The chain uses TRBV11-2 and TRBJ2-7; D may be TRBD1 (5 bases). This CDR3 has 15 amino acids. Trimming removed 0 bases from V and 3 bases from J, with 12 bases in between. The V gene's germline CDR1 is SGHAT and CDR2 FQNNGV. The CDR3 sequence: CASSLEPGPVYEQYF. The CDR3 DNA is TGTGCCAGCAGCTTAGAACCAGGGCCCGTCTACGAGCAGTACTTC.

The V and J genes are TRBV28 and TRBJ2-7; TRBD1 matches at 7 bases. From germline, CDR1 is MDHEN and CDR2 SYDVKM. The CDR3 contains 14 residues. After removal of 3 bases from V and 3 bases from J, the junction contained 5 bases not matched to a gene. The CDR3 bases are TGTGCCAGCAGTTTTAACAGGGGCCACTACGAGCAGTACTTC. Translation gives CASSFNRGHYEQYF.

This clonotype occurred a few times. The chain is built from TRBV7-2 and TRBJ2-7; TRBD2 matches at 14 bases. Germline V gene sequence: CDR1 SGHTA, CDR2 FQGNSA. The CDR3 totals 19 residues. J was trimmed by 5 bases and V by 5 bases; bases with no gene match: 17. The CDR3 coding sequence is TGTGCCAGCAGCGAGGAACCGGGACTAGCGGGAGCGAAGAACCACGAGCAGTACTTC. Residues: CASSEEPGLAGAKNHEQYF.